A single sample gave rise to the 22 T cell receptor beta chains below, sequenced in a study of patients and donors after allogeneic stem cell transplantation. TCRdb redid the calling of the RT-PCR reads with MiXCR, one entry per CDR3 protein. The sample carries tens of thousands of distinct CDR3 sequences, about an eighth recorded once. The specimen sequenced was blood, either unsorted or a sorted T cell fraction (not recorded which). These receptors were collected from a human donor who was either an allogeneic HSCT recipient or a stem cell or donor lymphocyte infusion donor (not recorded which). It is not recorded whose cells these are; they may come from a transplant donor.

The table lists this clonotype with many counts. The V gene is TRBV6-5, the J gene TRBJ2-1; D not certain. CDR1 is MNHEY, CDR2 SVGAGI, per germline. This CDR3 region has 15 residues. The V gene lost 0 bases and the J gene lost 4 bases, with 10 bases spanning the gap. The CDR3 sequence: CASSYSTALYNEQFF. The CDR3 coding sequence is TGTGCCAGCAGTTACTCAACGGCTTTATACAATGAGCAGTTCTTC.

This chain joins TRBV6-6 and TRBJ1-5; TRBD1 is a possible D gene (5 bases). The V gene's germline CDR1 is MNHNY and CDR2 SVGAGI (reference sequence). Trimming removed 6 bases from V and 2 bases from J, with 20 bases in between. The CDR3 is 17 residues long. The CDR3 nucleotides read TGTGCCAGCAGCACCCCCCCCGCGGGGGTCGGCAATCAGCCCCAGCATTTT. It encodes CASSTPPAGVGNQPQHF.

As to this clonotype: The CDR3 end shows no conserved phenylalanine or tryptophan, and so a read error is likely. The chain joins TRBV19 to TRBJ1-1; no firm D call. V was clipped by 6 bases and J by 11 bases, with 19 bases between them. The CDR3 is 13 amino acids. The germline CDR1 and CDR2 sequences are LNHDA and SQIVND (reference sequence). The CDR3 DNA follows: TGTGCCAGTAGCCTTGGGCAGGAGATCCCCGCTTTCTTG. This encodes CASSLGQEIPAFL.

There are a few counts of this clonotype. V and J are TRBV20-1 and TRBJ2-1; 10 nucleotides line up with TRBD2. The CDR3 extends over 17 amino acids. The germline gives CDR1 DFQATT, CDR2 SNEGSKA (reference sequence). The trim removed 4 bases at V and 3 bases at J, leaving 12 bases unmatched. CDR3 in amino acids: CSAKRLRTSGHYNEQFF. The CDR3 DNA follows: TGCAGTGCTAAGAGATTACGGACTAGCGGACACTACAATGAGCAGTTCTTC.

This chain connects TRBV9 to TRBJ2-7; D is unclear. The CDR3 totals 14 residues. Germline lookup yields CDR1 SGDLS and CDR2 YYNGEE. V was clipped by 4 bases and J by 3 bases, with 14 bases between them. This CDR3 is CASSPWDLHYEQYF. CDR3 DNA sequence: TGTGCCAGCAGCCCTTGGGATTTACACTACGAGCAGTACTTC.

The sample holds a few counts of this clonotype. The gene calls are TRBV5-1 and TRBJ2-1, with 13 positions matching TRBD2. Looked up from germline, CDR1 is SGHRS and CDR2 is YFSETQ. The CDR3 is 16 residues long. V lost 2 bases, J lost 6 bases, and 5 bases stayed unmatched. Here the CDR3 DNA reads TGCGCCAGCAGCTTAACCGGGACTAGCGGGACCAATGAGCAGTTCTTC. It is translated as CASSLTGTSGTNEQFF.

The CDR3 loop reads CASSESGRNYGYTF. CDR3 DNA sequence: TGCGCCAGCAGTGAGTCGGGACGGAACTATGGCTACACCTTC. The J gene is TRBJ1-2, the V gene TRBV10-2, with D possibly being TRBD1 (5 bases). The V end lost 0 bases, the J end lost 2 bases, and 7 bases lay between the germline ends. The CDR3 is 14 amino acids. Germline CDR1 reads WSHSY; CDR2 reads SAAADI.

This clonotype was detected only a few times. The rearrangement uses TRBV30 and TRBJ2-3; TRBD2 agrees at 9 bases. V dropped 3 bases and J dropped 2; count of bases not matched to a gene: 15. Germline V gene sequence: CDR1 GTSNPN, CDR2 SVGIG (reference sequence). CDR3 size: 18 residues. DNA of the CDR3: TGTGCCTGGAGAGGATTGTCCTTAGCGGGAGCGCCCACAGATACGCAGTATTTT. Protein: CAWRGLSLAGAPTDTQYF. The complete variable domain, with remaining parts taken from reference TRBV30 and TRBJ2-3, reads SQTIHQWPATLVQPVGSPLSLECTVEGTSNPNLYWYRQAAGRGLQLLFYSVGIGQISSEVPQNLSASRPQDRQFILSSKKLLLSDSGFYLCAWRGLSLAGAPTDTQYFGPGTRLTVL.

This clonotype was recorded at least ten times. This chain uses TRBV3-1 with TRBJ1-5; D is possibly TRBD1 (5 bases). V lost 0 bases, J lost 7 bases, and 13 bases lay in between. The CDR3 runs to 15 residues. CDR1 and CDR2 (germline): LGHDT, YNNKEL (reference sequence). CDR3 amino acids: CASSQDPRAGQPQHF. In nucleotides, the CDR3 is TGTGCCAGCAGCCAAGATCCCAGGGCCGGGCAGCCCCAGCATTTT.

This clonotype was seen repeatedly, ten times or more. The chain has TRBV12-3 or TRBV12-4 and TRBJ1-3; D gene ambiguous. The CDR3 is 15 amino acids. The V end was cut by 6 bases, the J end by 8 bases, with 20 bases between. This chain's CDR3 is CASSSGPNTGDTIYF. Here the CDR3 DNA reads TGTGCCAGCAGCTCCGGGCCGAACACGGGTGACACCATATATTTT.

This clonotype has only a few counts. The V gene is TRBV12-3 or TRBV12-4, the J gene TRBJ2-3, with 7 bases that match TRBD1. The V segment lost 2 bases and the J segment 0 bases; nucleotides outside the gene matches: 2. The CDR3 contains 15 residues. The CDR3 coding sequence is TGTGCCAGCAGTTTAAACAGGGGTAGCACAGATACGCAGTATTTT. Protein product: CASSLNRGSTDTQYF.

This clonotype was observed at least ten times. This sequence joins TRBV20-1 and TRBJ1-1; D not resolved. With 5 bases removed from V and 5 bases from J, the gap between germline ends came to 6 bases. From germline, CDR1 is DFQATT and CDR2 SNEGSKA (reference sequence). This CDR3 has 10 amino acids. CDR3 nucleotide sequence: TGCAGTGCTCCGTGGACTGAAGCTTTCTTT. It specifies CSAPWTEAFF.

The sample holds many counts of this clonotype. The rearrangement links TRBV9 to TRBJ1-2, with D possibly being TRBD1 (5 bases). Germline CDR1 SGDLS, CDR2 YYNGEE. CDR3 length: 13 amino acids. V lost 4 bases and J lost 4, with 11 bases in between. The DNA for the CDR3 is TGTGCCAGCAGCACCGAAGGGGCCTATGGCTACACCTTC. Protein sequence: CASSTEGAYGYTF.

This clonotype came up many times. The CDR3 sequence: CASRHRQLNTEAFF. CDR3 bases: TGTGCCAGCAGACATAGACAGTTGAACACTGAAGCTTTCTTT. This chain uses TRBV12-3 or TRBV12-4 with TRBJ1-1, with D tentatively TRBD1 (5 bases). The ends were cut back, 6 bases at V and 0 bases at J, with 11 bases in the middle. The CDR3 has 14 amino acids.

There are many counts of this clonotype. J is TRBJ1-2 and V is TRBV7-9; TRBD1 aligns across 11 bases. Germline CDR1 and CDR2: SEHNR and FQNEAQ (reference sequence). The V segment lost 3 bases and the J segment 6 bases; nucleotides outside the gene matches: 12. The CDR3 extends over 17 amino acids. CDR3 loop: CASSFTGLRTGGNGYTF. The DNA of the CDR3 is TGTGCCAGCAGCTTTACAGGACTCAGGACAGGGGGCAATGGCTACACCTTC. The whole variable domain, filled in from reference TRBV7-9 and TRBJ1-2, reads DTGVSQNPRHKITKRGQNVTFRCDPISEHNRLYWYRQTLGQGPEFLTYFQNEAQLEKSRLLSDRFSAERPKGSFSTLEIQRTEQGDSAMYLCASSFTGLRTGGNGYTFGSGTRLTVV.

This clonotype has only a few counts. This chain links TRBV3-1 with TRBJ2-7, with TRBD2 identical over 10 bases. This CDR3 region has 16 residues. Germline V gene data show CDR1 as LGHDT and CDR2 as YNNKEL (reference sequence). V was pared by 1 base and J by 7 bases, with 10 bases of the junction left unmatched. CDR3 protein: CASSQVKTSGLHEQYF. In nucleotides, the CDR3 is TGTGCCAGCAGCCAAGTAAAGACTAGCGGGCTTCATGAGCAGTACTTC.

This clonotype came up many times. The chain couples TRBV18 to TRBJ1-1, with D tentatively TRBD1 (5 bases). V lost 4 bases and J lost 1, with 10 bases in between. The germline V gene has CDR1 KGHSH and CDR2 LQKENI. There are 14 residues in the CDR3. The CDR3 region is CASSRGSQNTEAFF. The CDR3, as DNA: TGTGCCAGCTCACGGGGCAGTCAGAACACTGAAGCTTTCTTT.

This clonotype was counted many times. V gene TRBV28 combines with J gene TRBJ1-6; D unresolved. CDR3 length: 16 amino acids. V lost 6 bases to trimming and J lost 3 bases, with 15 bases between them. Germline CDR1 and CDR2: MDHEN and SYDVKM. DNA of the CDR3: TGTGCCAGCAGCTACGGGGATAGGATCTATAATTCACCCCTCCACTTT. Its protein product is CASSYGDRIYNSPLHF.

This clonotype is classed as medium-sized. The chain employs TRBV12-3 or TRBV12-4 and TRBJ2-2; no firm D call. CDR3 length: 11 residues. V was trimmed by 6 bases and J by 4 bases, leaving 3 bases between them. Here the CDR3 reads CASSRTGELFF. As DNA, the CDR3 is TGTGCCAGCAGCCGCACCGGGGAGCTGTTTTTT.

The chain carries TRBV25-1 and TRBJ2-1; D ambiguous. Trimming pared 6 bases from V and 4 bases from J, leaving 10 bases between. The CDR3 is 13 amino acids. Germline V gene lookup returns CDR1 MGHDK and CDR2 SYGVNS. The chain's CDR3 is CASRRGLYNEQFF. The CDR3 region has the DNA TGTGCCAGCAGACGCGGCCTTTACAATGAGCAGTTCTTC.

V usage is TRBV6-5 and J usage is TRBJ1-5; D unresolved. CDR1 is MNHEY, CDR2 SVGAGI, per germline. The V end was cut by 7 bases, the J end by 6 bases, with 13 bases between. The CDR3 runs 13 residues. The CDR3 DNA sequence: TGTGCCAGCACCCCCGGGAAGAGTCAGCCCCAGCATTTT. Translating gives CASTPGKSQPQHF.

The table lists this clonotype with a few counts. The V call is TRBV5-1, the J call TRBJ2-7; no clear D. In germline, CDR1 is SGHRS, CDR2 YFSETQ. Trimming shortened V by 2 bases and J by 2 bases, and 14 bases separated the two germline ends. There are 15 residues in the CDR3. DNA for the CDR3: TGCGCCAGCAGCTTAACCTCGTCTGAGGCCTACGAGCAGTACTTC. Protein product: CASSLTSSEAYEQYF. Full variable domain (outside the CDR3, taken from reference TRBV5-1 and TRBJ2-7): KAGVTQTPRYLIKTRGQQVTLSCSPISGHRSVSWYQQTPGQGLQFLFEYFSETQRNKGNFPGRFSGRQFSNSRSEMNVSTLELGDSALYLCASSLTSSEAYEQYFGPGTRLTVT.